This T cell receptor (beta chain) was observed in a study of cytomegalovirus exposure and HLA in healthy donors. General observations from the study: The authors listed 164 TCR beta chains as cytomegalovirus-associated. Reported performance of the classifier showed diagnosis of cytomegalovirus status with high specificity and sensitivity. Confirmation was obtained in vitro that a few CMV-associated chains are specific for CMV antigens. Analysis was performed later, and it showed HLA-associated TCR beta chains to be more clonally expanded than equally common others.

It was with 60 Vbeta and 13 Jbeta primers that the PCR ran. Libraries were prepared by immunoSEQ multiplex PCR; TCRdb keeps only in-frame clonotypes and omits some of them. The sample includes 150,000 to 170,000 clones, 80% seen only once; the top ten take around 13%. For this clone: Its antigen is currently unknown.

The sample consisted of PBMCs. The clonotype comes from a man aged 25-45 years in good health and CMV-seropositive.

CDR3 sequence: CASSIGLAGGQETQYF. The CDR3 DNA reads TGTGCCAGCAGCATAGGACTAGCGGGAGGGCAAGAGACCCAGTACTTC. This chain connects TRBV11-2 to TRBJ2-5, with 15 bases matching TRBD2. Germline-derived CDR1 and CDR2 are SGHAT and FQNNGV. The CDR3 loop spans 16 amino acids. After removal of 5 bases from V and 2 bases from J, the junction contained 3 bases not matched to a gene.